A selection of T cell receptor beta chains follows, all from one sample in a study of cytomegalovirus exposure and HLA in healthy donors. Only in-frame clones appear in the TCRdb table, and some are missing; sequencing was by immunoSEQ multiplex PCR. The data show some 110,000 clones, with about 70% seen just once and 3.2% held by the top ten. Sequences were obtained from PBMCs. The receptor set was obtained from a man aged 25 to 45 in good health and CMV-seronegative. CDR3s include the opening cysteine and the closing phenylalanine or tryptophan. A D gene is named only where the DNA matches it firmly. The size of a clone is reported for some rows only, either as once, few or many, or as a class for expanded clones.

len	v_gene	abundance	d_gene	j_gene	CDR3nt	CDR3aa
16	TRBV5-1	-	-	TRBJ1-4	TGCGCCAGCAGCGCCCAGGGGCAGGGCACTAATGAAAAACTGTTTTTT	CASSAQGQGTNEKLFF
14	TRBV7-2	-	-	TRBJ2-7	TGTGCCAGCAGCCGGACGGTTGGGGCCGACGAGCAGTACTTC	CASSRTVGADEQYF
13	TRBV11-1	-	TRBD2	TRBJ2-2	TGTGCCAGCGGGAGGGCAGTCACCGGGGAGCTGTTTTTT	CASGRAVTGELFF
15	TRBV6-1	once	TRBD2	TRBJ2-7	TGTGCCAGCAGTGACGGACTAGTCAGGTCCTACGAGCAGTACTTC	CASSDGLVRSYEQYF
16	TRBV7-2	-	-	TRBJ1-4	TGTGCCAGCAGCCCAGGACCAGGGGCAACTAATGAAAAACTGTTTTTT	CASSPGPGATNEKLFF
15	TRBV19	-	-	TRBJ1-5	TGTGCCAGTAGTATTTCTCAGGCTATCAATCAGCCCCAGCATTTT	CASSISQAINQPQHF
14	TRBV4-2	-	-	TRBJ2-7	TGTGCCAGCAGGCCGCGGAAGGACTCCTACGAGCAGTACTTC	CASRPRKDSYEQYF
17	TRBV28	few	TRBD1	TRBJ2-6	TGTGCCAGCAGAACCGGGACAGGGGCGCCTGGGGCCAACGGCCTGACTTTC	CASRTGTGAPGANGLTF
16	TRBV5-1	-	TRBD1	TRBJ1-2	TGCGCCAGCAGCTTGGTTCCGGGACAGGTTCCCTATGGCTACACCTTC	CASSLVPGQVPYGYTF
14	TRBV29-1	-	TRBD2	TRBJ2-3	TGCAGCGACATAGCGGGAAGTTTCACAGATACGCAGTATTTT	CSDIAGSFTDTQYF
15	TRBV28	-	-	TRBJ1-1	TGTGCCAGCAGTACGGCCAGGGTCAGGAACACTGAAGCTTTCTTT	CASSTARVRNTEAFF
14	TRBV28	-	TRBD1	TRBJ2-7	TGTGCCAGCAGGGGACAGGCTTTAGCCTACGAGCAGTACTTC	CASRGQALAYEQYF
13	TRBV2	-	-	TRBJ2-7	TGTGCCAAACGACTGTCGTCAGGGCACGAGCAGTACTTC	CAKRLSSGHEQYF
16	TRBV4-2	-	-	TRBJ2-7	TGTGCCAGCAGCCAAGAGGCAGGGGAGTTTACCTACGAGCAGTACTTC	CASSQEAGEFTYEQYF
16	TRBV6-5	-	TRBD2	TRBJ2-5	TGTGCCAGCAGTTACTCCTCGGCGGGAGAATGGGAGACCCAGTACTTC	CASSYSSAGEWETQYF
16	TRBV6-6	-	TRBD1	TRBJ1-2	TGTGCCAGCAGCCCCCAGAACCGACAGGGGAGGAGTGGCTACACCTTC	CASSPQNRQGRSGYTF
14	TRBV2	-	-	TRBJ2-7	TGTGCCAGCAGAGCCGGGGGAACCCTCTACGAGCAGTACTTC	CASRAGGTLYEQYF
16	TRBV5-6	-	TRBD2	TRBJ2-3	TGTGCCAGCAGCTTGGAATTAGCGGGAGGGACAGATACGCAGTATTTT	CASSLELAGGTDTQYF
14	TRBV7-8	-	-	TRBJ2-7	TGTGCCAGCAGCTTTCACGCAGAGGGCGCCGAGCAGTACTTC	CASSFHAEGAEQYF
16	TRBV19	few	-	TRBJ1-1	TGTGCCAGTAGTATATCACGAGTTTTGGGGCACACTGAAGCTTTCTTT	CASSISRVLGHTEAFF
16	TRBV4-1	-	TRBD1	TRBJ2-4	TGCGCCAGCAGCCCAGAGCCGGGACAGGGGAAAAACATTCAGTACTTC	CASSPEPGQGKNIQYF
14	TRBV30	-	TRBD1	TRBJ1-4	TGTGCCTGGGGTCCAGGGGGGATTAATGAAAAACTGTTTTTT	CAWGPGGINEKLFF
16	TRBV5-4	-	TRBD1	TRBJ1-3	TGTGCCAGCAGCCCGGGACAGGGAGGCTCTGGAAACACCATATATTTT	CASSPGQGGSGNTIYF
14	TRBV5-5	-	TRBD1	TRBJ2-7	TGTGCCAGCACCCCGACCAGGGACAGCTACGAGCAGTACTTC	CASTPTRDSYEQYF
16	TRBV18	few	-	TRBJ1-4	TGTGCCAGCTCACCTAAAACAGGGTCCACTAATGAAAAACTGTTTTTT	CASSPKTGSTNEKLFF
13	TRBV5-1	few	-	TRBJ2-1	TGCGCCAGCAGCTTGATTGGGGCAGATGAGCAGTTCTTC	CASSLIGADEQFF
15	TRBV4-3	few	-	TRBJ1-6	TGCGCCAGCAGCCAAGATCCTGGCAGAAGTTCACCCCTCCACTTT	CASSQDPGRSSPLHF
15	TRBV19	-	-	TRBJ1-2	TGTGCCAGTAGACGAGCGGGGGGGGCGCACAATGGCTACACCTTC	CASRRAGGAHNGYTF
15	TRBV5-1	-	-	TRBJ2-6	TGCGCCAGCAGCCTTGACTTAACTGGGGCCAACGTCCTGACTTTC	CASSLDLTGANVLTF
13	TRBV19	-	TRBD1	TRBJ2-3	TGTGCCAGTAGTACGCACCTCGGGACAGGGCAGTATTTT	CASSTHLGTGQYF
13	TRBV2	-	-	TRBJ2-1	TGTGCCAGCAGTGGAGGCGGGCACAATGAGCAGTTCTTC	CASSGGGHNEQFF
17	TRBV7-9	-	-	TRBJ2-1	TGTGCCAGCAGCTTCCGTTTAGGACTACCATTTTACAATGAGCAGTTCTTC	CASSFRLGLPFYNEQFF
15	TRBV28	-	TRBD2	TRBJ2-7	TGTGCCAGCAGTTTGATGGCGGGAGGGCCTTACGAGCAGTACTTC	CASSLMAGGPYEQYF
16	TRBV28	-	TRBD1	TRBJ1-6	TGTGCCAGCAGTCAGGGGACGACAGGGGATAATTCACCCCTCCACTTT	CASSQGTTGDNSPLHF
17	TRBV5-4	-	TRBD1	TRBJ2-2	TGTGCCAGCAGCTTGACCATTACAGGGGGATACACCGGGGAGCTGTTTTTT	CASSLTITGGYTGELFF
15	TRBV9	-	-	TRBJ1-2	TGTGCCAGCAGCGTCTTTGGGGGGGAGAACTATGGCTACACCTTC	CASSVFGGENYGYTF
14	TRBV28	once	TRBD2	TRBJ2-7	TGTGCCAGCAGTTCCGGGGGGGCTTCACTCGAGCAGTACTTC	CASSSGGASLEQYF
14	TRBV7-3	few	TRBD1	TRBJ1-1	TGTGCCAGCAGCCGAGGGACAGAGAACACTGAAGCTTTCTTT	CASSRGTENTEAFF
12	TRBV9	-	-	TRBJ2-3	TGTGCCAGCAGCGCCTCCCCAGATACGCAGTATTTT	CASSASPDTQYF
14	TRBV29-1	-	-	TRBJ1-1	TGCAGCGTTGGCTCAGGTTATCGGAACACTGAAGCTTTCTTT	CSVGSGYRNTEAFF
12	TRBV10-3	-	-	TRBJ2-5	TGTGCCATAGCTAGTCGGGGAGAGACCCAGTACTTC	CAIASRGETQYF
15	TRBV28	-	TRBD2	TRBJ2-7	TGTGCCAGCAAGATCCCACTAGCGGCACGATACGAGCAGTACTTC	CASKIPLAARYEQYF
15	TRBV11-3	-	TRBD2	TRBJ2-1	TGTGCCAGCAGCTCTCAGCGGGAGCCCGCCAGTGAGCAGTTCTTC	CASSSQREPASEQFF
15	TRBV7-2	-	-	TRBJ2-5	TGTGCCAGCAGCTTAGCTTGGCGGCCCCAAGAGACCCAGTACTTC	CASSLAWRPQETQYF
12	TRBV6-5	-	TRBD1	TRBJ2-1	TGTGCCAGCAGCCGACAGGGAGATGAGCAGTTCTTC	CASSRQGDEQFF
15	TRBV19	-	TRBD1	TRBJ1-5	TGTGCCAGTAAGCAGGGACAGGGGGTAAGTCAGCCCCAGCATTTT	CASKQGQGVSQPQHF
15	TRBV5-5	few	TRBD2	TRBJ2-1	TGTGCCAGCAGCTTGATAGCGGGAGCGGGGAATGAGCAGTTCTTC	CASSLIAGAGNEQFF
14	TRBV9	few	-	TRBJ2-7	TGTGCCAGCAGCGTATCCGGGGGATCCTACGAGCAGTACTTC	CASSVSGGSYEQYF
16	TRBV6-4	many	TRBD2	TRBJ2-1	TGTGCCAGCAGTGATACTAGCGGGGGGGACTACAATGAGCAGTTCTTC	CASSDTSGGDYNEQFF
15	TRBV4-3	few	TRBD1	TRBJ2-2	TGCGCCAGCAGCCTCGGACAGGGGAGCACCGGGGAGCTGTTTTTT	CASSLGQGSTGELFF
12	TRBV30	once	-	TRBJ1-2	TGTGCCTGGAGTGTAGGGGACTATGGCTACACCTTC	CAWSVGDYGYTF
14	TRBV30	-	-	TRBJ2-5	TGTGCCTGGAGTCCCGGGAGCCCCGAAGAGACCCAGTACTTC	CAWSPGSPEETQYF
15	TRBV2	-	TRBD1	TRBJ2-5	TGTGCCAGCAAGCCTCGACAGGGGCCTACAGAGACCCAGTACTTC	CASKPRQGPTETQYF
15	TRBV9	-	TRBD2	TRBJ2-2	TGTGCCAGCAGCGCTAGCGGGAGCTACACCGGGGAGCTGTTTTTT	CASSASGSYTGELFF